These 18 T cell receptor beta chains were sequenced from one sample in a study of shared clonotypes between healthy human individuals. The assay was immunoSEQ multiplex PCR, and TCRdb's table has in-frame clones only and misses some. Seen here are about 2.3 million clones, about 90% observed once, and the top ten hold about 0.36%. The sequencing sample was made of naive CD4+ T cells from PBMCs. The subset here: CD45RA+ positively selected. These receptors were obtained from a man between 18 and 29 years old in good health. Some clones in this sample may be carry-over from other donors' samples.

CDR3 coding DNA: TGTGCCAGCAGCTTAGGGGGGCATCAAGAGACCCAGTACTTC. Amino acids: CASSLGGHQETQYF. V and J are TRBV7-3 and TRBJ2-5; D is tentatively TRBD1 or TRBD2 (6 bases each). Trimming took 2 bases from V and 2 from J, leaving 9 bases between them. Germline lookup yields CDR1 SGHTA and CDR2 FQGTGA. The CDR3 loop spans 14 amino acids.

The J gene is TRBJ2-1, the V gene TRBV7-7, with TRBD1 identical over 9 bases. CDR3 length equals 16 residues. Germline V gene sequence: CDR1 SSHAT, CDR2 FNYEAQ (reference sequence). Trimming removed 6 bases from V and 6 bases from J; junction bases left unmatched: 12. This CDR3 reads CASREAGTGPSNEQFF. CDR3 bases: TGTGCCAGCAGAGAGGCAGGGACAGGGCCGAGCAATGAGCAGTTCTTC.

This clone was seen a handful of times. The chain has TRBV2 and TRBJ2-1; a weak D match, TRBD2 (5 bases). The CDR3 is made up of 15 amino acids. V was shortened by 4 bases and J by 8 bases, with 18 bases between the two germline ends. Germline assignment: CDR1 SNHLY and CDR2 FYNNEI. The DNA for the CDR3 is TGTGCCAGCAGTGGCGAGGGAGCGCGTTTCGATGAGCAGTTCTTC. Translating it yields CASSGEGARFDEQFF.

The V and J genes are TRBV4-1 and TRBJ2-2; D unresolved. Trimming stripped 7 bases from V and 5 bases from J, with 14 bases between. The CDR3 is 14 residues long. Germline CDR1 reads MGHRA; CDR2 reads YSYEKL. The CDR3 region has the DNA TGCGCCAGCACCCCTAGGAGTGGGACCGGGGAGCTGTTTTTT. Residues: CASTPRSGTGELFF.

This clone was counted a single time. The chain joins TRBV5-8 to TRBJ2-6, with D perhaps matching TRBD1 (6 bases). The CDR3 covers 15 residues. CDR1 and CDR2 from the germline V gene are SGHTS and YDEGEE. V shed 6 bases and J shed 1 base, with 11 bases lying between them. The CDR3 here is CASTWDKSGANVLTF. CDR3 DNA sequence: TGTGCCAGCACCTGGGACAAATCTGGGGCCAACGTCCTGACTTTC.

As for this clone: At the DNA level, this CDR3 is encoded by other sequences in the same sample as well. The J gene is TRBJ1-2, the V gene TRBV28; TRBD1 agrees at 9 bases. CDR1 is MDHEN, CDR2 SYDVKM, per germline. The CDR3 has 14 residues. V gave up 1 base and J gave up 5 bases; unmatched junction bases: 2. CDR3 in amino acids: CASSLLGQGYGYTF. The CDR3 bases are TGTGCCAGCAGTTTATTAGGACAGGGGTATGGCTACACCTTC.

This CDR3 is CAISVDPLREQYF. Written as DNA, the CDR3 is TGTGCCATCAGTGTGGATCCTTTGAGGGAGCAGTACTTC. The rearrangement links TRBV10-3 to TRBJ2-7; D gene unclear. Germline CDR1 and CDR2: ENHRY and SYGVKD. Trimming took 4 bases from V and 7 from J, leaving 14 bases between them. The CDR3 is 13 amino acids.

The V gene is TRBV28, the J gene TRBJ1-2; 7 bases agree with TRBD1. CDR1 is MDHEN and CDR2 is SYDVKM in the germline V gene. V shed 10 bases and J 6 bases; nucleotides not matched to a gene: 11. There are 13 residues in the CDR3. As DNA, the CDR3 is TGTGCCACCCTACGACAGGGAAGGGATGGCTACACCTTC. It specifies CATLRQGRDGYTF.

The chain couples TRBV7-9 to TRBJ2-5; no reliable D call. The CDR3 spans 11 residues. Trimming removed 6 bases at V and 5 bases at J, with 7 bases between. CDR1 is SEHNR, CDR2 FQNEAQ, per germline (reference sequence). CDR3 in DNA: TGTGCCAGCAGTGAGGTGGAGACCCAGTACTTC. This gives the protein CASSEVETQYF.

CDR3 protein: CASTPIGSRGGYEQYF. The CDR3 DNA is TGTGCCAGCACCCCCATAGGGAGCAGGGGAGGCTACGAGCAGTACTTC. This rearrangement joins TRBV2 to TRBJ2-7; perhaps D is TRBD1 or TRBD2 (6 bases each). This CDR3 region has 16 residues. Germline values: CDR1 SNHLY, CDR2 FYNNEI. The germline V and J ends were trimmed by 7 bases and 3 bases, with 22 bases remaining between them.

This clone was seen only a few times. The chain couples TRBV5-1 to TRBJ1-1; 7 bases agree with TRBD1. V was clipped by 5 bases and J by 5 bases; unmatched bases: 6. In germline, CDR1 is SGHRS, CDR2 YFSETQ. The length of the CDR3 is 13 residues. In DNA, the CDR3 is TGCGCCAGCAGGTACCAGGGGGGAACTGAAGCTTTCTTT. Translated: CASRYQGGTEAFF.

The rearrangement links TRBV28 to TRBJ2-6; D is possibly TRBD1 (6 bases). The CDR3 is 17 residues long. V lost 5 bases to trimming and J lost 0 bases, with 14 bases between them. In germline, CDR1 is MDHEN, CDR2 SYDVKM. CDR3 loop: CASSPNTGLSGANVLTF. The CDR3 region has the DNA TGTGCCAGCAGTCCAAATACAGGGCTCTCTGGGGCCAACGTCCTGACTTTC.

The chain carries TRBV18 and TRBJ1-2; D not certain. Per germline, CDR1 KGHSH and CDR2 LQKENI. V shed 3 bases and J shed 8 bases, with 13 bases lying between them. The CDR3 runs to 13 residues. The CDR3 bases are TGTGCCAGCTCACCGCCGACTCTGCTAGGCTACACCTTC. Encoded protein: CASSPPTLLGYTF.

This chain uses TRBV6-5 with TRBJ2-5; 8 positions agree with TRBD1. The germline V gene has CDR1 MNHEY and CDR2 SVGAGI. V was clipped by 9 bases and J by 5 bases; unmatched bases: 8. The CDR3 is made up of 13 amino acids. Here the CDR3 DNA reads TGTGCCAGTACCGGACAGGGCGGGGAGACCCAGTACTTC. This sequence encodes CASTGQGGETQYF.

V and J are TRBV9 and TRBJ2-5; the match to TRBD2 covers 7 bases. CDR1 is SGDLS, CDR2 YYNGEE, per germline. J lost 7 bases, V lost 2 bases, and 2 bases had no gene match. This CDR3 has 12 residues. This CDR3 is CASSVPGGTQYF. In DNA form, the CDR3 reads TGTGCCAGCAGCGTGCCGGGGGGGACCCAGTACTTC.

As regards this clone: Other DNA variants within this sample encode the same CDR3. The CDR3 sequence is CASSLGQITDTQYF. CDR3 in DNA: TGCGCCAGCAGCTTGGGACAGATCACAGATACGCAGTATTTT. The chain joins TRBV5-1 to TRBJ2-3, with a weak D call TRBD1 (5 bases). CDR1 is SGHRS, CDR2 YFSETQ, per germline. Trimming took 0 bases from V and 2 from J, leaving 7 bases between them. The CDR3 has 14 residues.

The gene calls are TRBV7-8 and TRBJ2-7; 8 nucleotides align to TRBD1. The ends lost 4 bases at V and 2 bases at J; junction bases unmatched: 4. Germline V CDR1 and CDR2: SGHVS, FQNEAQ. The CDR3 has 14 residues. The CDR3 DNA follows: TGTGCCAGCAGCTGGGGACAGGCCGCCTACGAGCAGTACTTC. Translated: CASSWGQAAYEQYF. The whole variable domain, filled in from reference TRBV7-8 and TRBJ2-7, reads GAGVSQSPRYKVAKRGQDVALRCDPISGHVSLFWYQQALGQGPEFLTYFQNEAQLDKSGLPSDRFFAERPEGSVSTLKIQRTQQEDSAVYLCASSWGQAAYEQYFGPGTRLTVT.

V usage is TRBV10-1 and J usage is TRBJ2-5, with 9 bases fitting TRBD1. The CDR3 has 15 residues. V gave up 3 bases and J gave up 1 base; unmatched junction bases: 3. The V gene's germline CDR1 is WNHNN and CDR2 SYGVQD (reference sequence). For the CDR3, the DNA is TGCGCCAGCAGTGAAGGGACAGGGAGCCAAGAGACCCAGTACTTC. This encodes CASSEGTGSQETQYF.